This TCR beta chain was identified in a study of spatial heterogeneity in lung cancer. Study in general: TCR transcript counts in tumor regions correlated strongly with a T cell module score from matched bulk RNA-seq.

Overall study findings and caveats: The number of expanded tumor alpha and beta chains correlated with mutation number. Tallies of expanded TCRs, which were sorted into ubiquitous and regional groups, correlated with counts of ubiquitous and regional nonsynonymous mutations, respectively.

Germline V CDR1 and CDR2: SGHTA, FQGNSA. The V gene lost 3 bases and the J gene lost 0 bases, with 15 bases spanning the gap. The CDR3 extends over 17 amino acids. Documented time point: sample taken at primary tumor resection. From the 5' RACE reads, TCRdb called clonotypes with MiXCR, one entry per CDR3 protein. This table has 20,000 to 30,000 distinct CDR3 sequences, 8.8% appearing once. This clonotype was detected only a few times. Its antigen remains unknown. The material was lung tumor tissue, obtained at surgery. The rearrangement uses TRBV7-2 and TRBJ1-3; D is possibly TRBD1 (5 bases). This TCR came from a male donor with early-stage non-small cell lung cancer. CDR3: CASSFRQSGASGNTIYF. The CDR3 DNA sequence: TGTGCCAGCAGCTTTCGACAGTCGGGAGCCTCTGGAAACACCATATATTTT.